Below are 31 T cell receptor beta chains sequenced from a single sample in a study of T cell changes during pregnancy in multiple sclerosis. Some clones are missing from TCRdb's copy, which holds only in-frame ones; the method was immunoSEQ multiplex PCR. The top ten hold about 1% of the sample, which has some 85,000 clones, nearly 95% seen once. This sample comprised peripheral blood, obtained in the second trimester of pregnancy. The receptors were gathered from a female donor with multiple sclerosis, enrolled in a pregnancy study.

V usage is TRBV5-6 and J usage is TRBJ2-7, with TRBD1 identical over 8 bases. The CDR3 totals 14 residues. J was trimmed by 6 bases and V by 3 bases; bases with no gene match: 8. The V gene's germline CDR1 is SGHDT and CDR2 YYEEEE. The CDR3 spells CASSYRTGLGEQYF. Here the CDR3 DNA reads TGTGCCAGCAGCTACCGGACAGGGTTGGGCGAGCAGTACTTC.

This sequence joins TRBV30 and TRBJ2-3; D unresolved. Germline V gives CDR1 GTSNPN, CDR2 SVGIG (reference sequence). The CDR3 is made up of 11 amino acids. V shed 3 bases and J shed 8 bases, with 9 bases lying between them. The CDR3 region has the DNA TGTGCCTGGAGGGATTCGGGTACGCAGTATTTT. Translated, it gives CAWRDSGTQYF.

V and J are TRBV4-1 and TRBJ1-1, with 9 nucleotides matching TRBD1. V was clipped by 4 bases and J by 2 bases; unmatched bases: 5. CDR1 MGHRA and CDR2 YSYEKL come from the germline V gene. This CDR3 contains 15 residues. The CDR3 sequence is CASSLRTGVNTEAFF. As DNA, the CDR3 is TGCGCCAGCAGCCTAAGGACAGGGGTAAACACTGAAGCTTTCTTT.

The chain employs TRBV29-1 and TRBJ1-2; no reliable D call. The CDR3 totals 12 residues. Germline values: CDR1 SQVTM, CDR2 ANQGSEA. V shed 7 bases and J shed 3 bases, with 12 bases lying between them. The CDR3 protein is CSAQVPDYGYTF. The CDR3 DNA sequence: TGCAGCGCCCAGGTCCCAGACTATGGCTACACCTTC.

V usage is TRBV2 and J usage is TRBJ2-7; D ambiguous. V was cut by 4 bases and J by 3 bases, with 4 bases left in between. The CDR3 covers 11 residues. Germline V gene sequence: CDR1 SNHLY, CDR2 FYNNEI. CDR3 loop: CASSGLYEQYF. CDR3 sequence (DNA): TGTGCCAGCAGTGGGCTCTACGAGCAGTACTTC.

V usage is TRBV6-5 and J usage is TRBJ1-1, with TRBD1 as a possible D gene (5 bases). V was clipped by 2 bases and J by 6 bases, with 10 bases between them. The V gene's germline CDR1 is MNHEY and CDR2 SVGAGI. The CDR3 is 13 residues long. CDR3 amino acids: CASSYGGIAEAFF. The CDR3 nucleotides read TGTGCCAGCAGTTACGGGGGGATCGCTGAAGCTTTCTTT.

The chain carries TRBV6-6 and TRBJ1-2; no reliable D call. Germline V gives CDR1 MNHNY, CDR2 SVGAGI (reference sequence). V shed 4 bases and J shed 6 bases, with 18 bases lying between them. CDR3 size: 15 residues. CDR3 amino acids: CASSFRGFPGNGYTF. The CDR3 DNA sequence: TGTGCCAGCAGTTTTCGAGGTTTCCCCGGGAATGGCTACACCTTC.

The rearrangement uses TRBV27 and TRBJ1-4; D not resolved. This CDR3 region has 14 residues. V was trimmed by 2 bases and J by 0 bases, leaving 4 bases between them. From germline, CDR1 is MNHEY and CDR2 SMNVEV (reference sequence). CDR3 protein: CASSLGPTNEKLFF. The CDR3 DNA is TGTGCCAGCAGTTTAGGGCCAACTAATGAAAAACTGTTTTTT.

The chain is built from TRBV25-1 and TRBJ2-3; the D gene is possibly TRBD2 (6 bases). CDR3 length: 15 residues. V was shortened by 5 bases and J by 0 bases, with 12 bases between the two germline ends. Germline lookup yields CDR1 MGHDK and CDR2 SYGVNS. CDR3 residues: CASSPREWSTDTQYF. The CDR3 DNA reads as TGTGCCAGCAGTCCCCGGGAGTGGAGCACAGATACGCAGTATTTT.

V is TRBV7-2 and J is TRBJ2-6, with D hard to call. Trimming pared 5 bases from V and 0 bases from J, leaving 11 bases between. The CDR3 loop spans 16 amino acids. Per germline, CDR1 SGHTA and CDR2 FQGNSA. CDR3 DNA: TGTGCCAGCAGCCGTATACAGAGCTCTGGGGCCAACGTCCTGACTTTC. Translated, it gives CASSRIQSSGANVLTF.

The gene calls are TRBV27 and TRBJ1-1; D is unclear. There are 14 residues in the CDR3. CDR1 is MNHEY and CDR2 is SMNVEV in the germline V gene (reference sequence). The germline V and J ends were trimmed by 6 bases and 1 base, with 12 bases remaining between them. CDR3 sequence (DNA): TGTGCCAGCAGGCCACTTCAAGAGAACACTGAAGCTTTCTTT. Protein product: CASRPLQENTEAFF.

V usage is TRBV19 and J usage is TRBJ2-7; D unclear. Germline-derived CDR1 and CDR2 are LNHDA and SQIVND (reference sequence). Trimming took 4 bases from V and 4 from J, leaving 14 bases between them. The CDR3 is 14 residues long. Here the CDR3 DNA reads TGTGCCAGTAGTAGCGCCTCAGGTAGTTACGAGCAGTACTTC. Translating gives CASSSASGSYEQYF.

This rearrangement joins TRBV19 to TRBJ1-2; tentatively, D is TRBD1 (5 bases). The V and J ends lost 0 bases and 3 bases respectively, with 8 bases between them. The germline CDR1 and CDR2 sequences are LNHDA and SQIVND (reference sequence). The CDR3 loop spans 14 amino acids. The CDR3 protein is CASSIDRDYYGYTF. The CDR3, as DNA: TGTGCCAGTAGTATAGACAGGGACTACTATGGCTACACCTTC.

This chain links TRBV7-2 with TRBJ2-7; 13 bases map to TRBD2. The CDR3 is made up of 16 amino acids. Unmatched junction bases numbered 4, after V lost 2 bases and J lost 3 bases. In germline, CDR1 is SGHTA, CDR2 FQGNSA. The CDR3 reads CASSLMGLAGNYEQYF. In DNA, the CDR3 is TGTGCCAGCAGCTTAATGGGACTAGCGGGGAACTACGAGCAGTACTTC. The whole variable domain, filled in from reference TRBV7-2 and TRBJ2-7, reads GAGVSQSPSNKVTEKGKDVELRCDPISGHTALYWYRQSLGQGLEFLIYFQGNSAPDKSGLPSDRFSAERTGGSVSTLTIQRTQQEDSAVYLCASSLMGLAGNYEQYFGPGTRLTVT.

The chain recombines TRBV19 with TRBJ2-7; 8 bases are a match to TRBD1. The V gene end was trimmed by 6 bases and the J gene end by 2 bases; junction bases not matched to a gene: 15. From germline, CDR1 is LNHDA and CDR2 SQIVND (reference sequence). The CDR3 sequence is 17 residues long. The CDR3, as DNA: TGTGCCAGTAGCCAGGCCCGGGGCGGGACAGGTCCCTACGAGCAGTACTTC. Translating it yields CASSQARGGTGPYEQYF. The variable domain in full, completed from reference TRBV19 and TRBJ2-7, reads DGGITQSPKYLFRKEGQNVTLSCEQNLNHDAMYWYRQDPGQGLRLIYYSQIVNDFQKGDIAEGYSVSREKKESFPLTVTSAQKNPTAFYLCASSQARGGTGPYEQYFGPGTRLTVT.

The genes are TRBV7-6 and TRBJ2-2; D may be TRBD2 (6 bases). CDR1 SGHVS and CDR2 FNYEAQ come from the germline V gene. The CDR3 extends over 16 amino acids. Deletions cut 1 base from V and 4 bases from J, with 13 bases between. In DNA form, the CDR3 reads TGTGCCAGCAGCTTAGGTCGGCTAGCGATCACCGGGGAGCTGTTTTTT. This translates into CASSLGRLAITGELFF.

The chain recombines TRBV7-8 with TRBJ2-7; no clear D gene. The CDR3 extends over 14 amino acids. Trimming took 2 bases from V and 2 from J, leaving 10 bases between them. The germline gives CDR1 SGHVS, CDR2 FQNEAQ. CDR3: CASSLLVAAYEQYF. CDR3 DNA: TGTGCCAGCAGCTTATTAGTTGCCGCCTACGAGCAGTACTTC.

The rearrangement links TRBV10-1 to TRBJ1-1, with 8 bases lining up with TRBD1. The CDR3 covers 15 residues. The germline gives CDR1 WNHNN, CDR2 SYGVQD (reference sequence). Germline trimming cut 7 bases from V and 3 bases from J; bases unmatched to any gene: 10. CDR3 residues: CASTAGQGEDTEAFF. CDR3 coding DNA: TGCGCCAGCACCGCAGGACAGGGAGAGGACACTGAAGCTTTCTTT.

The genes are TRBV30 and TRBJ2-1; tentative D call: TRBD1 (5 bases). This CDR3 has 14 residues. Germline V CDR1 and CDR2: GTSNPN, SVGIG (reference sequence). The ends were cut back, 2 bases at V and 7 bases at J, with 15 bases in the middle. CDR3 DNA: TGTGCCTGGAGTAGGGCAGCCCCAGGGAATGAGCAGTTCTTC. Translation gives CAWSRAAPGNEQFF.

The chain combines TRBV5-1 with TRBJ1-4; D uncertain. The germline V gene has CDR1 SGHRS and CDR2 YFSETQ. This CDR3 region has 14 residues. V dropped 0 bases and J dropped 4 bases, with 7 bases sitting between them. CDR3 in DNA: TGCGCCAGCAGCTTGGGAGGTTTTAATGAAAAACTGTTTTTT. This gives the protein CASSLGGFNEKLFF.

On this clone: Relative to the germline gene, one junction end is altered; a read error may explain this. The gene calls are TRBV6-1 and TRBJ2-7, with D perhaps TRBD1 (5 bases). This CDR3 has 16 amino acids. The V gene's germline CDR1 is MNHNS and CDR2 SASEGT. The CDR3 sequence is CASREGSAGFTYEQYF. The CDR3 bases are TGTGCCAGCAGAGAAGGTAGTGCAGGGTTTACCTACGAGCAGTACTTC.

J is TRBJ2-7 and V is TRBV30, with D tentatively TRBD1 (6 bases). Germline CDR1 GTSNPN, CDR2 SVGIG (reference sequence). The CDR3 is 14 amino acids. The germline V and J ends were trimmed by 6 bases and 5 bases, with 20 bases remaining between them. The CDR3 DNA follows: TGTGCCTGCCTCCGAGGGGGAAGCCGGGACGAGCAGTACTTC. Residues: CACLRGGSRDEQYF.

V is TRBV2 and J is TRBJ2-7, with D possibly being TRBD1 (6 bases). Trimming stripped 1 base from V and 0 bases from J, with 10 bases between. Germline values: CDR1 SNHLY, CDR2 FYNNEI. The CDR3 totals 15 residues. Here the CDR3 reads CASSEVGHSSYEQYF. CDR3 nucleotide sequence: TGTGCCAGCAGTGAAGTGGGACACAGCTCCTACGAGCAGTACTTC.

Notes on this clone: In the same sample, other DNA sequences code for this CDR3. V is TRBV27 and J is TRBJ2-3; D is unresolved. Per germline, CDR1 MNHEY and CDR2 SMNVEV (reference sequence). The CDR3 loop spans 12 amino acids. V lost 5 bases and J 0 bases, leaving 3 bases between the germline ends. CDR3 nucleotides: TGTGCCAGCAGTCCTAGCACAGATACGCAGTATTTT. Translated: CASSPSTDTQYF.

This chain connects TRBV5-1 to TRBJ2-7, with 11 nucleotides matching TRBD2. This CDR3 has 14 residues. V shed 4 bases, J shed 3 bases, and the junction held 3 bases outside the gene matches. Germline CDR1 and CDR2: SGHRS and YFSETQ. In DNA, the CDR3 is TGCGCCAGCAGCAGAGGACTAGCGGGCTACGAGCAGTACTTC. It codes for CASSRGLAGYEQYF.

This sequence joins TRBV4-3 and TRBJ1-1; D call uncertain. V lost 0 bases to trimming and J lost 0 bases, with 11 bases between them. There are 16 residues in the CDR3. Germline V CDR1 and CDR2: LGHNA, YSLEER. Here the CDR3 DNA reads TGCGCCAGCAGCCAAGATACGTGGGCCATGAACACTGAAGCTTTCTTT. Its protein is CASSQDTWAMNTEAFF.

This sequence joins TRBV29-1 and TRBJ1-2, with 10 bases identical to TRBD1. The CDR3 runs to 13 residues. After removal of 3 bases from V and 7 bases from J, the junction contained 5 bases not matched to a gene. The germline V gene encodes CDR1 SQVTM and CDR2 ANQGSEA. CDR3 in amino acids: CSVDTTGGFGYTF. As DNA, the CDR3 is TGCAGCGTTGATACGACAGGGGGCTTTGGCTACACCTTC.

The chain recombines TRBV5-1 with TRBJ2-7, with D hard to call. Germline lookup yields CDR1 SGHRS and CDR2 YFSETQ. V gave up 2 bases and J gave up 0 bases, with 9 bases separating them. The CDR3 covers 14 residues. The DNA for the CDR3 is TGCGCCAGCAGCTTCGCGCTGTCCTCCTACGAGCAGTACTTC. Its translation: CASSFALSSYEQYF.

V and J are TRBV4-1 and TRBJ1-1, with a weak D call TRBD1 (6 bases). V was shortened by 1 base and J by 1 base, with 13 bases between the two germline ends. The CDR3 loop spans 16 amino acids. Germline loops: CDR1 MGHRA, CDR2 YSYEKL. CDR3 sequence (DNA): TGCGCCAGCAGCCAAGTCCTCGGACAGTCGAACACTGAAGCTTTCTTT. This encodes CASSQVLGQSNTEAFF.

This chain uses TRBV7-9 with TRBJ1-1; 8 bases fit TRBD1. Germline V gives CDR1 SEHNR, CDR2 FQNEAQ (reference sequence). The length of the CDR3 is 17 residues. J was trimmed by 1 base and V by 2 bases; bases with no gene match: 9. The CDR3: CASSLFTGGGWNTEAFF. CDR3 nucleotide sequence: TGTGCCAGCAGCTTATTCACAGGGGGAGGATGGAACACTGAAGCTTTCTTT.

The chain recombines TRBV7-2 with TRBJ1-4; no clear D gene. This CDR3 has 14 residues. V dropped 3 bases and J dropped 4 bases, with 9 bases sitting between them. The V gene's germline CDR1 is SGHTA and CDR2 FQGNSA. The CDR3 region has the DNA TGTGCCAGCAGCTTGCGGATATATAATGAAAAACTGTTTTTT. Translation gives CASSLRIYNEKLFF.